The rows below give T cell receptor beta chains drawn from one sample of a study of blood T cell repertoires in COVID-19. Sequencing was performed with immunoSEQ multiplex PCR; in TCRdb, only in-frame clones are kept and a portion is missing. The table shows 250,000 or so clones, with about four fifths occurring only once. Sequencing input: peripheral blood. The receptors shown here come from a woman aged 18-29 years with acute or convalescent COVID-19. The conserved cysteine and the conserved F or W are not part of the CDR3 here.

V gene	J gene	CDR3 length	CDR3 protein
TRBV27	TRBJ2-3	12	ASSPLTRTDTQY
TRBV30	TRBJ2-1	13	AWSVDRGIYNEQF
TRBV7-2	TRBJ2-5	14	ASSSRLAGGLETQY
TRBV12-3/TRBV12-4	TRBJ1-3	10	ASVGSGNTIY
TRBV6-2/TRBV6-3	TRBJ2-1	16	ASSPLLAGGPVYNEQF
TRBV5-1	TRBJ2-5	16	ASSSGTTSYLFQETQY
TRBV4-1	TRBJ2-2	13	ASSSQEPVTGELF
TRBV5-1	TRBJ1-4	11	ASSLGGPEKLF
TRBV9	TRBJ2-2	16	ASSVGLAGLANTGELF
TRBV29-1	TRBJ1-5	10	SVGQGGQPQH
TRBV9	TRBJ1-3	15	ASSFQGAASSGNTIY
TRBV27	TRBJ1-2	12	ASSPIGANYGYT
TRBV3-1/TRBV3-2	TRBJ1-2	10	ASSQLRDGYT
TRBV13	TRBJ1-2	14	ASSDAGTGGNYGYT
TRBV19	TRBJ1-3	12	ASSAVSSGNTIY
TRBV27	TRBJ1-2	14	ASSLSGLKPPYGYT
TRBV6-6	TRBJ2-5	14	ASLHPWRAGQETQY
TRBV19	TRBJ1-1	14	ASSTLRGFMNTEAF
TRBV27	TRBJ1-5	13	ASSPGQGARQPQH
TRBV5-1	TRBJ1-1	15	ASRITTPTGPGAEAF